The sequence of this T cell receptor beta chain was determined in a study of blood T cell repertoires in COVID-19 (TCRdb year 2020). Background on the whole study: Samples covering the acute and convalescent phases of COVID-19 were provided by collaborators in the United States, Italy and Spain. The material from the prospective study consisted of cDNA or gDNA derived from T cells, B-cell-depleted T cells, or PBMCs. Deeply sampled blood TCRbeta repertoires from subjects exposed to, actively infected with, or recovered from COVID-19 were included in the dataset. A freely available public database, intended as a resource for researchers studying the immune response to SARS-CoV-2, is where the repertoires were released. The samples were drawn from the first 160 participants of the ongoing ImmuneRACE study and from 1,200 or so subjects provided by 6 global collaborators. Sample metadata almost always included a de-identified subject ID, COVID-19 status, age in years and sex. HLA class I and class II types, where available, came from metadata supplied by the sample provider rather than from assay-based typing.

From the cysteine through the phenylalanine, the CDR3 covers 14 amino acids. The DNA shown is the 42-base CDR3, in frame from base 1. Reading the germline V gene gives CDR1 MDHEN and CDR2 SYDVKM. V drops 2 bases and J drops 2 bases, leaving 6 bases in between. Study-wide findings and limitations: The amount of clinical and demographic metadata varied by source and participant and was provided uncurated.

This clone was recorded only once. The antigen it binds to is not known. No much larger clonotype is one base removed from it; base qualities were not supplied. Each collaborating institution followed its own protocols to collect whole blood in K2EDTA tubes. Collaborator samples were shipped for TCRbeta analysis as frozen whole blood, isolated PBMCs, or DNA extracted from either sample type. The immunoSEQ Assay, a bias-controlled multiplex PCR, was used to amplify TCRbeta CDR3 regions from genomic DNA. The original methods were these. Within the assay, amplification of reference gene primers was used to estimate how many nucleated cells each sample contained. To quantify the absolute abundance of each unique TCRbeta CDR3 rearrangement, sequence reads were collapsed and filtered. For each sample, productive Simpson clonality was calculated as the square root of Simpson's diversity index across productive rearrangements. TCRdb's version of the immuneACCESS table is confined to in-frame rearrangements and falls short of the full clone set. An unresolved V gene accounts for under half of the shortfall where checked; the remainder is of unknown origin. The V and J calls and clone size were taken over from that table, and D and trimming were inferred from the DNA. In all, the sample holds 200,000 to 250,000 clones, and 80% of those were seen once. The ten largest account for around 5.4% of the sample.

The clonotype originates from a woman between 65 and 79 years old with acute or convalescent COVID-19. The source material was peripheral blood. The rearrangement joined TRBV28 to TRBJ1-4; the D gene cannot be resolved reliably. The sequence in DNA is TGTGCCAGCAGTTTAGCCAGGACTAATGAAAAACTGTTTTTT. It translates as CASSLARTNEKLFF.